This TCR beta chain is from a study of blood T cell repertoires in COVID-19. Study overall: Both acute and convalescent COVID-19 samples were obtained from the United States, Italy and Spain. In each case, the material was cDNA or gDNA derived from T cells, B-cell-depleted T cells, or PBMCs.

Original data processing: Amplified reference gene primers provided the basis for estimating nucleated cell counts. Measured with immunoSEQ multiplex PCR; TCRdb has only the in-frame clones, and not every one. Clone size and V and J calls were adopted from that table, with D and trimming inferred from the DNA. The data show over 350,000 clones, 80% to 90% seen once. The material sequenced was peripheral blood. The source is a woman in her twenties or thirties with active or convalescent COVID-19.

CDR3: CASSQDFGTGELFF. In nucleotides, the CDR3 is TGTGCCAGCAGCCAAGATTTCGGCACCGGGGAGCTGTTTTTT. V and J are TRBV3-1 (or the pseudogene TRBV3-2) and TRBJ2-2; no reliable D call. The germline gives CDR1 LGHDT, CDR2 YNNKEL (reference sequence). Trimming pared 0 bases from V and 4 bases from J, leaving 6 bases between. This CDR3 has 14 residues.